The 21 T cell receptor beta chains given below trace back to one sample, sequenced in a study of blood T cell repertoires in COVID-19. This table comes from immunoSEQ multiplex PCR, and its TCRdb copy is limited to in-frame clones, with some not included. The sample has about half a million clones, approximately 83% seen once. Sequencing used peripheral blood. The receptors shown here come from a human donor in a cohort sampled during active COVID-19.

For this clone: One end of the junction is discordant with germline, which a read error may explain. The CDR3 bases are TGTGCCAGCAGCGAGACGGACAGGGGATATGGCTACACTTTC. Protein: CASSETDRGYGYTF. V is TRBV9 and J is TRBJ1-2; 9 bases align to TRBD1. The germline gives CDR1 SGDLS, CDR2 YYNGEE. CDR3 length equals 14 residues.

The CDR3 sequence: CARSSPGSNQPQHF. The CDR3 nucleotides are TGTGCCAGAAGCTCCCCGGGGAGCAATCAGCCCCAGCATTTT. The chain links TRBV5-3 to TRBJ1-5, with D unclear. TRBV5-3 is treated as an ORF (open reading frame) with a function not yet certain. The ends were cut back, 3 bases at V and 1 base at J, with 8 bases in the middle. This CDR3 is 14 amino acids long.

J is TRBJ2-5 and V is TRBV5-4, with 10 positions matching TRBD2. CDR1 and CDR2 from the germline V gene are SGHNT and YYREEE (reference sequence). Unmatched junction bases numbered 8, after V lost 4 bases and J lost 2 bases. This CDR3 is built from 16 residues. The CDR3 nucleotides are TGTGCCAGCAGCAGTAGTAGCGGGAGGCGGCAAGAGACCCAGTACTTC. The encoded protein is CASSSSSGRRQETQYF.

This clone was picked up a small number of times. V and J are TRBV7-9 and TRBJ1-2, with D possibly TRBD1 on 5 matching bases. V lost 3 bases, J lost 7 bases, and 18 bases lay in between. The germline V gene encodes CDR1 SEHNR and CDR2 FQNEAQ (reference sequence). This CDR3 spans 15 amino acids. The CDR3 sequence: CASSLGGAAASGYTF. CDR3 coding DNA: TGTGCCAGCAGCTTGGGCGGGGCGGCGGCAAGTGGCTACACCTTC.

This rearrangement joins TRBV7-2 to TRBJ1-1; D is perhaps TRBD1 (6 bases). Deletions cut 1 base from V and 1 base from J, with 10 bases between. Germline assignment: CDR1 SGHTA and CDR2 FQGNSA. This CDR3 comprises 15 residues. The CDR3, as DNA: TGTGCCAGCAGCTTAGGATCGACAGGGAACACTGAAGCTTTCTTT. Translated, it gives CASSLGSTGNTEAFF.

This chain uses TRBV6-1 with TRBJ1-3, with D tentatively TRBD1 (5 bases). Trimming took 3 bases from V and 7 from J, leaving 16 bases between them. Germline V CDR1 and CDR2: MNHNS, SASEGT. The CDR3 is made up of 15 amino acids. DNA for the CDR3: TGTGCCAGCAGTGAGGGGTCGGGGACTATCAACACCATATATTTT. It translates to CASSEGSGTINTIYF.

This clone was detected many times. The chain joins TRBV7-9 to TRBJ2-1; 8 bases line up with TRBD2. Germline-derived CDR1 and CDR2 are SEHNR and FQNEAQ (reference sequence). This CDR3 region has 15 residues. The J segment lost 6 bases and the V segment lost 2 bases, leaving 6 bases of the junction unmatched. For the CDR3, the DNA is TGTGCCAGCAGCTTACCATTCCGGGAGGGCAATGAGCAGTTCTTC. Translated, it gives CASSLPFREGNEQFF. The variable domain in full, with the rest retrieved from reference TRBV7-9 and TRBJ2-1, is DTGVSQNPRHKITKRGQNVTFRCDPISEHNRLYWYRQTLGQGPEFLTYFQNEAQLEKSRLLSDRFSAERPKGSFSTLEIQRTEQGDSAMYLCASSLPFREGNEQFFGPGTRLTVL.

The chain recombines TRBV18 with TRBJ2-7, with D possibly being TRBD1 (6 bases). The V gene lost 3 bases and the J gene lost 3 bases, with 15 bases spanning the gap. The CDR3 has 15 amino acids. CDR1 is KGHSH, CDR2 LQKENI, per germline. The CDR3, as DNA: TGTGCCAGCTCACCGACCGGGACACTGAACTACGAGCAGTACTTC. Translation: CASSPTGTLNYEQYF.

This clone has only one observation. The chain recombines TRBV6-2 or TRBV6-3 with TRBJ1-3; 7 positions agree with TRBD1. CDR3 size: 14 residues. V lost 6 bases and J lost 3; bases outside the gene matches: 5. Germline V gives CDR1 MNHEY, CDR2 SVGEGT. CDR3 in DNA: TGTGCCAGCAGCTTGACAGGGAATGGAAACACCATATATTTT. This sequence encodes CASSLTGNGNTIYF.

V and J are TRBV5-4 and TRBJ2-7; 7 nucleotides align to TRBD1. CDR1 is SGHNT, CDR2 YYREEE, per germline (reference sequence). This CDR3 is built from 15 residues. J gave up 0 bases and V 5 bases, and 8 bases lay outside the gene matches. CDR3 sequence reads: CASSFSRDSSYEQYF. CDR3 coding DNA: TGTGCCAGCAGTTTCAGCCGGGACAGCTCCTACGAGCAGTACTTC.

In regard to this clone: This specimen includes other DNA sequences encoding the same CDR3. CDR3 coding DNA: TGTGCCAGCAGTCTACAGTGGAACACTGAAGCTTTCTTT. This codes for CASSLQWNTEAFF. The rearrangement uses TRBV27 and TRBJ1-1; D unclear. V was cut by 5 bases and J by 1 base, with 8 bases left in between. The germline V gene has CDR1 MNHEY and CDR2 SMNVEV (reference sequence). This CDR3 region has 13 residues.

The V and J genes are TRBV12-3 or TRBV12-4 and TRBJ2-3; D is undetermined. The CDR3 length is 13 residues. V was pared by 6 bases and J by 3 bases, with 10 bases between. The chain's CDR3 is CASSTLETDTQYF. CDR3 DNA sequence: TGTGCCAGCAGCACTCTTGAGACAGATACGCAGTATTTT.

CDR3 in amino acids: CASSQSGSNTGELFF. In DNA form, the CDR3 reads TGTGCCAGCTCTCAGAGCGGGAGTAACACCGGGGAGCTGTTTTTT. The chain has TRBV18 and TRBJ2-2, with 8 bases aligning to TRBD2. Germline loops: CDR1 KGHSH, CDR2 LQKENI. V was pared by 6 bases and J by 2 bases, with 5 bases of the junction left unmatched. The CDR3 covers 15 residues.

The CDR3 sequence is CATGLAGEANIQYF. CDR3 nucleotide sequence: TGTGCCACCGGCCTAGCGGGAGAGGCTAACATTCAGTACTTC. This chain joins TRBV10-3 and TRBJ2-4; 10 bases agree with TRBD2. With 10 bases clipped from V and 7 bases from J, the junction kept 10 bases outside the gene matches. CDR3 length: 14 residues. Germline values: CDR1 ENHRY, CDR2 SYGVKD.

The V call is TRBV7-9, the J call TRBJ1-3; D is ambiguous. CDR3 length: 14 residues. Germline V gene lookup returns CDR1 SEHNR and CDR2 FQNEAQ (reference sequence). Trimming removed 2 bases at V and 1 base at J, with 6 bases between. This CDR3 is CASSLRDSGNTIYF. CDR3 coding DNA: TGTGCCAGCAGCTTACGGGATTCTGGAAACACCATATATTTT.

CDR3 DNA: TGTGCCACCAGCACCCGACTAGCGGGAGGGTGGCATGAGCAGTTCTTC. Translated: CATSTRLAGGWHEQFF. The J gene is TRBJ2-1, the V gene TRBV15, with TRBD2 identical over 14 bases. Germline CDR1 reads LNHNV; CDR2 reads YYDKDF (reference sequence). V shed 4 bases, J shed 8 bases, and the junction held 7 bases outside the gene matches. The CDR3 spans 16 residues.

The V call is TRBV6-5, the J call TRBJ2-7, with D possibly being TRBD1 (6 bases). Germline V gives CDR1 MNHEY, CDR2 SVGAGI. The CDR3 is 16 residues long. Trimming cost V 0 bases and J 3 bases, with 15 bases left between them. The CDR3 loop reads CASSYSPGTLVYEQYF. CDR3 nucleotides: TGTGCCAGCAGTTACTCTCCCGGGACACTGGTCTACGAGCAGTACTTC.

This chain joins TRBV24-1 and TRBJ1-5; 10 nucleotides line up with TRBD1. With V trimmed by 7 bases and J by 4 bases, 3 bases remained unmatched. CDR1 KGHDR and CDR2 SFDVKD come from the germline V gene. The CDR3 has 14 amino acids. CDR3 loop: CATSGGQGNQPQHF. The CDR3 region has the DNA TGTGCCACCAGCGGGGGACAGGGGAATCAGCCCCAGCATTTT.

This clone was picked up a small number of times. The CDR3 DNA follows: TGTGCCAGCAGTGACCCCGGACTAGCGGAGAACACCGGGGAGCTGTTTTTT. It encodes CASSDPGLAENTGELFF. The chain has TRBV6-1 and TRBJ2-2; TRBD2 matches 10 bases. The CDR3 consists of 17 residues. Germline-derived CDR1 and CDR2 are MNHNS and SASEGT. With 3 bases clipped from V and 1 base from J, the junction kept 5 bases outside the gene matches.

This chain links TRBV6-6 with TRBJ2-5; possible D gene TRBD2, 6 bases. The CDR3 length is 20 residues. V was cut by 6 bases and J by 2 bases, with 31 bases left in between. The germline V gene encodes CDR1 MNHNY and CDR2 SVGAGI (reference sequence). CDR3 sequence: CASSLTGSGATKSTQETQYF. CDR3 bases: TGTGCCAGCAGCCTAACGGGTAGCGGAGCTACCAAGAGTACTCAAGAGACCCAGTACTTC.

This chain uses TRBV28 with TRBJ2-5; 8 nucleotides align to TRBD2. The junction had 15 bases not matched to a gene; V was cut back by 6 bases and J by 3 bases. CDR3 length equals 17 residues. Germline lookup yields CDR1 MDHEN and CDR2 SYDVKM. The DNA of the CDR3 is TGTGCCAGCAGCCCATTCAGCGGGAGCCAAGATAAAGAGACCCAGTACTTC. This codes for CASSPFSGSQDKETQYF.